This T cell receptor (beta chain) came from a study of blood T cell repertoires in COVID-19. As for the study in general: Whether acute or convalescent, the COVID-19 samples came from the United States, Italy and Spain. Nucleic acid was either cDNA or gDNA, and it came from T cells, B-cell-depleted T cells, or PBMCs.

Original processing methods: Nucleated cell number was recorded as an estimate derived from reference gene primer amplification. TCRdb keeps only in-frame clones here, not all; method: immunoSEQ multiplex PCR. V, J and clone size derive from that table, while D and trimming were established from the DNA sequence. This sample has under 100,000 clones; about 87% occur once, and the top ten carry 17%. The V gene lost 2 bases and the J gene lost 2 bases, with 10 bases spanning the gap. Per germline, CDR1 MNHEY and CDR2 SVGAGI. CDR3 length equals 15 residues. This chain joins TRBV6-5 and TRBJ2-1; the D gene is possibly TRBD2 (5 bases). The sequence was collected from a human donor in a cohort sampled during active COVID-19. Material: peripheral blood. The CDR3 protein is CASSYDLATYNEQFF. The CDR3 region has the DNA TGTGCCAGCAGTTACGACCTAGCCACCTACAATGAGCAGTTCTTC.